Below, one T cell receptor (beta chain) is given with its context. This clonotype was detected a few times. Its antigen target is currently unknown. It has no much larger one-base neighbor in the sample; base qualities were not kept. The sample belongs to a study of T-cell memory formation after mild COVID-19 (dated by TCRdb to the early 2020s). Background on the whole study: TCR sequence clusters from the two donors were found to be largely donor specific. In a couple of donors, T-cell clones that expanded and contracted after mild COVID-19 were tracked by sequencing TCRalpha and TCRbeta repertoires over time. The cohort was made up of two young adult volunteers, one female and one male, who were previously healthy.

Reads for this sample came from an Illumina NovaSeq 6000. TCRalpha and TCRbeta cDNA libraries were built by 5'RACE with constant-segment primers, adding sample barcodes and unique molecular identifiers. Trizol reagent was used to extract RNA from every sample. Library amplification was performed in two PCR steps, and a second sample barcode and Illumina TruSeq adapters were introduced in the second step. Sequencing of the libraries was done on an Illumina NovaSeq, producing 2 x 150 bp paired-end reads. The published analysis was carried out like this. With migec v1.2.7, reads were demultiplexed and then collapsed into UMI-guided consensus sequences. Using mixcr v2.1.11, UMI consensuses were aligned to TRA and TRB V and J templates and then assembled into clonotypes. A clonotype was counted as expanded or contracted only if both edgeR and NoisET called the change significant, with noise models trained on biological replicates. For edgeR calls, the cutoffs were a false discovery rate-adjusted p below 0.01 and a log2 fold-change threshold of 1. As an exploratory analysis of dynamics, PCA with hierarchical clustering was applied to max-normalized trajectories of the 1000 most abundant clonotypes. The CD4 or CD8 phenotype of responding clones was assigned using the separately sequenced CD4+ and CD8+ repertoires. TCRdb reran the public reads through fastp at Q25 and MiXCR, keeping productive beta chains. All rows with the same CDR3 protein become a single entry with the most common DNA and genes. The V and J calls and clone size are TCRdb's, not the authors'. The sample table holds some 490,000 distinct CDR3 sequences, of which over 15% were seen once. Clones ranked in the top ten supply roughly an eighth of the sample.

Study-wide conclusions, independent of this receptor: Clones contracting from day 15 to 85 had balanced CD4/CD8 phenotypes, while a second wave expanding from day 15 to 37 was biased towards CD4+. The detection of some responding clones in pre-infection memory suggests that pre-existing cross-reactive memory T cells joined the SARS-CoV-2 response. Contracting CD4+ clones appeared mostly in the CM and EM memory subsets, whereas CD8+ clones were enriched in EMRA. Only a couple of mild cases were covered by the study, and larger cohorts that include severe cases with pre-infection samples were considered necessary. The second-wave clones that peaked on day 37 were not confirmed to be SARS-CoV-2 specific.

The CDR3 spans 17 residues, from the cysteine through the phenylalanine. The only DNA kept is the CDR3, 51 bases in frame from the first base. V has 5 bases trimmed and J has 0 bases trimmed; junction bases matching no gene number 11. Ficoll-Paque density gradient centrifugation was the method used to isolate PBMCs. The chain is assembled from TRBV12-3 or TRBV12-4 and TRBJ2-7, with 9 central nucleotides matching TRBD1. Sequenced input: PBMCs or a T cell subset sorted from them (not recorded which). This receptor was identified in an adult woman who had mild COVID-19 (a few samples of this study predate the infection). The sample titles of this study are shuffled in the database, so cell type and time point are left out; the donor was told from shared clones. The DNA sequence reads TGTGCCAGCAGTCAAAGCCCCGGGACAGGGAGCTCCTACGAGCAGTACTTC. Its coded protein is CASSQSPGTGSSYEQYF.